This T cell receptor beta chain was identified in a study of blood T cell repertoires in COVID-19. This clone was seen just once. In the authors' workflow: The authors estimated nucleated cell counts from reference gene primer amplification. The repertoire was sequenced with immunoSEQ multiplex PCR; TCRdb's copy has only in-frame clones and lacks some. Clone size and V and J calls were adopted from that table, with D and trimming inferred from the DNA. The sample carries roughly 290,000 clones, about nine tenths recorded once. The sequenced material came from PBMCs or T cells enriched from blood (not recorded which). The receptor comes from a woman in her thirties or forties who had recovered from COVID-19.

Written as DNA, the CDR3 is TGCGCCAGCAGCGAGACGGGAGCCTCTGGGGCCAACGTCCTGACTTTC. Amino acid sequence: CASSETGASGANVLTF. V gene TRBV5-1 combines with J gene TRBJ2-6; tentative D call: TRBD2 (6 bases). The CDR3 runs 16 residues. CDR1 and CDR2 from the germline V gene are SGHRS and YFSETQ. V gave up 4 bases and J gave up 0 bases, with 11 bases separating them. Together with reference TRBV5-1 and TRBJ2-6, the CDR3 gives the full variable domain: KAGVTQTPRYLIKTRGQQVTLSCSPISGHRSVSWYQQTPGQGLQFLFEYFSETQRNKGNFPGRFSGRQFSNSRSEMNVSTLELGDSALYLCASSETGASGANVLTFGAGSRLTVL.